One and the same sample provided the 13 T cell receptor beta chains below, sequenced in a study of regulatory T cells in long-lasting Graves disease. Regarding time point: newly diagnosed GD, antithyroid drugs for less than 3 months. PBMCs provided the RNA from which the TCR library was made. Building of the TCR beta libraries involved iRepertoire HTBI primers and Arm-PCR of CDR3 regions. TCRdb itself ran the multiplex PCR reads through MiXCR, one entry per CDR3 protein. The sample yields about 350,000 distinct CDR3 sequences, around 15% seen once. The data also belong to a second study, concerning T cells in Graves' hyperthyroidism and ophthalmopathy.

The source was peripheral blood mononuclear cells (PBMCs), collected at new diagnosis, from a patient treated with antithyroid drugs. These receptors all stem from a woman under 30 with Graves disease.

This clonotype was recorded at least ten times. The V gene is TRBV3-1, the J gene TRBJ1-6; 7 bases map to TRBD1. This CDR3 comprises 14 residues. J lost 5 bases, V lost 3 bases, and 1 base had no gene match. Germline V gives CDR1 LGHDT, CDR2 YNNKEL (reference sequence). CDR3 in DNA: TGTGCCAGCAGCCAGGGGACAGATAATTCACCCCTCCACTTT. Encoded protein: CASSQGTDNSPLHF. The full variable domain, its missing parts supplied by reference TRBV3-1 and TRBJ1-6, is DTAVSQTPKYLVTQMGNDKSIKCEQNLGHDTMYWYKQDSKKFLKIMFSYNNKELIINETVPNRFSPKSPDKAHLNLHINSLELGDSAVYFCASSQGTDNSPLHFGNGTRLTVT.

Ten or more counts support this clonotype. CDR3 in DNA: TGTGCCAGCAGCTTAGCGGTCGGATACGAGCAGTACTTC. Its protein product is CASSLAVGYEQYF. J is TRBJ2-7 and V is TRBV11-1; D is undetermined. This CDR3 region has 13 residues. Trimming pared 0 bases from V and 4 bases from J, leaving 7 bases between. Germline V gene sequence: CDR1 SGHAT, CDR2 FQDESV (reference sequence).

Details on this clonotype: A much larger clone differs from this one at a single base, so this may be a read error. The chain links TRBV12-3 or TRBV12-4 to TRBJ1-2, with D possibly matching TRBD1 (5 bases). This CDR3 contains 14 residues. The V gene lost 4 bases and the J gene lost 6 bases, with 15 bases spanning the gap. DNA for the CDR3: TGTGCCAGCAGTTCATGGGGGGAAGGCGATGGCTACACCTTC. Amino acid sequence: CASSSWGEGDGYTF.

This clonotype was seen many times. J is TRBJ2-1 and V is TRBV28; D is uncertain. The CDR3 contains 12 residues. V shed 1 base and J shed 5 bases, with 3 bases lying between them. The V gene's germline CDR1 is MDHEN and CDR2 SYDVKM. In DNA form, the CDR3 reads TGTGCCAGCAGTTTATACCACAATGAGCAGTTCTTC. Protein: CASSLYHNEQFF.

This clonotype appeared many times. The chain is built from TRBV20-1 and TRBJ2-1; tentatively, D is TRBD2 (6 bases). Trimming cost V 2 bases and J 8 bases, with 16 bases left between them. The CDR3 extends over 14 amino acids. The germline V gene has CDR1 DFQATT and CDR2 SNEGSKA (reference sequence). Here the CDR3 reads CSARLTRRADEQFF. The CDR3 DNA sequence: TGCAGTGCTAGATTGACAAGGAGGGCCGATGAGCAGTTCTTC.

This clonotype was seen ten or more times. The V and J genes are TRBV3-1 and TRBJ2-3, with 8 bases aligning to TRBD1. The CDR3 is made up of 15 amino acids. V lost 3 bases, J lost 5 bases, and 7 bases stayed unmatched. Germline-derived CDR1 and CDR2 are LGHDT and YNNKEL (reference sequence). The CDR3 DNA follows: TGTGCCAGCAGCCAGACAGGGGCTCAAAGAGATACGCAGTATTTT. It is translated as CASSQTGAQRDTQYF.

V gene TRBV7-9 combines with J gene TRBJ2-7; 7 nucleotides agree with TRBD1. The V gene's germline CDR1 is SEHNR and CDR2 FQNEAQ (reference sequence). V was clipped by 6 bases and J by 2 bases; unmatched bases: 7. The CDR3 totals 14 residues. The CDR3, as DNA: TGTGCCAGCAGATCCGACAGGGATCCCTACGAGCAGTACTTC. It yields the protein CASRSDRDPYEQYF.

This clonotype was seen more than once but under ten times. The chain combines TRBV2 with TRBJ2-2; 7 bases are shared with TRBD1. The CDR3 runs 14 residues. V lost 7 bases, J lost 2 bases, and 4 bases stayed unmatched. Germline lookup yields CDR1 SNHLY and CDR2 FYNNEI. The CDR3 bases are TGTGCCAGCATAGGGACAGAAAACACCGGGGAGCTGTTTTTT. Its protein product is CASIGTENTGELFF.

This CDR3 is CASSATIGTSGSSYNEQFF. The CDR3 DNA reads as TGTGCCAGCAGTGCGACTATCGGGACTAGCGGGAGCTCCTACAATGAGCAGTTCTTC. V usage is TRBV28 and J usage is TRBJ2-1; 14 bases align to TRBD2. J was trimmed by 0 bases and V by 5 bases; bases with no gene match: 9. CDR3 length: 19 residues. Germline V gene data show CDR1 as MDHEN and CDR2 as SYDVKM.

This clonotype has ten or more counts. This sequence joins TRBV30 and TRBJ1-4, with unresolved D. This CDR3 comprises 12 residues. Germline V gene sequence: CDR1 GTSNPN, CDR2 SVGIG (reference sequence). Trimming left V 8 bases short and J 0 bases short, with 7 bases between. In nucleotides, the CDR3 is TGTGCCCTAAGTGCAACTAATGAAAAACTGTTTTTT. It translates to CALSATNEKLFF.

This clonotype was seen at least ten times. The V gene is TRBV6-1, the J gene TRBJ1-1, with D unclear. This CDR3 region has 13 residues. Germline V gene data show CDR1 as MNHNS and CDR2 as SASEGT. V gave up 7 bases and J gave up 1 base, with 10 bases separating them. The DNA for the CDR3 is TGTGCCAGCACTCGGTCCCCGAACACTGAAGCTTTCTTT. Encoded protein: CASTRSPNTEAFF.

This clonotype was detected many times. This rearrangement joins TRBV20-1 to TRBJ2-7; 11 bases line up with TRBD2. Trimming took 4 bases from V and 4 from J; bases not matched to a gene: 3. This CDR3 is built from 13 residues. CDR1 is DFQATT, CDR2 SNEGSKA, per germline (reference sequence). As DNA, the CDR3 is TGCAGTGCTACGACTAGCGGGATTTACGAGCAGTACTTC. Protein: CSATTSGIYEQYF.

This clonotype was seen only a few times. The V and J genes are TRBV6-1 and TRBJ2-5; D is unresolved. The length of the CDR3 is 13 residues. Germline V gene sequence: CDR1 MNHNS, CDR2 SASEGT. The V end lost 8 bases, the J end lost 5 bases, and 15 bases lay between the germline ends. This CDR3 reads CASSNLRGETQYF. CDR3 bases: TGTGCCAGCTCCAACCTTCGTGGGGAGACCCAGTACTTC.